The 30 T cell receptor beta chains reported below all come from one sample, sequenced in a study of T cells after yellow fever vaccination. One entry per CDR3 protein results from TCRdb running MiXCR on the 5' RACE reads. The table has 300,000 to 450,000 distinct CDR3 sequences, about 6% seen once. Sequences were derived from PBMCs, sampled 5 days after the yellow fever booster vaccination. Receptors were obtained from a man aged 30 to 39 who received the YFV17D yellow fever vaccine.

This clonotype was counted many times. The rearrangement joins TRBV3-1 to TRBJ2-3, with 12 nucleotides matching TRBD2. Germline V gene data show CDR1 as LGHDT and CDR2 as YNNKEL (reference sequence). The CDR3 totals 16 residues. V trimming: 6 bases; J trimming: 2 bases; junction bases outside the gene matches: 6. The CDR3 sequence: CASRATSGSTTDTQYF. The CDR3 DNA is TGTGCCAGCAGGGCGACTAGCGGGAGCACCACAGATACGCAGTATTTT.

In its sample, this clonotype was seen many times. This sequence joins TRBV15 and TRBJ2-5; no clear D. In germline, CDR1 is LNHNV, CDR2 YYDKDF (reference sequence). V was shortened by 3 bases and J by 5 bases, with 4 bases between the two germline ends. The CDR3 totals 11 residues. CDR3 residues: CATSRGETQYF. The CDR3 DNA reads TGTGCCACCAGCAGGGGGGAGACCCAGTACTTC.

The sample holds a few counts of this clonotype. V usage is TRBV20-1 and J usage is TRBJ2-1; D is perhaps TRBD2 (8 bases). The CDR3 is 14 amino acids. Germline-derived CDR1 and CDR2 are DFQATT and SNEGSKA (reference sequence). The V end lost 2 bases, the J end lost 11 bases, and 19 bases lay between the germline ends. The CDR3 protein is CSARSTGGTVQQFF. For the CDR3, the DNA is TGCAGTGCTAGATCTACGGGGGGGACAGTCCAGCAGTTCTTC.

There are a few counts of this clonotype. The chain has TRBV20-1 and TRBJ2-7; D may be TRBD1 (6 bases). The CDR3 runs to 13 residues. The germline CDR1 and CDR2 sequences are DFQATT and SNEGSKA (reference sequence). V shed 0 bases and J shed 6 bases, with 12 bases lying between them. The CDR3: CSARDMYRAEQYF. The CDR3 region has the DNA TGCAGTGCTAGAGACATGTACAGGGCCGAGCAGTACTTC.

The chain is built from TRBV24-1 and TRBJ2-3; maybe TRBD2 (5 bases). Germline V gene data show CDR1 as KGHDR and CDR2 as SFDVKD. The CDR3 covers 15 residues. V dropped 5 bases and J dropped 4 bases, with 15 bases sitting between them. The CDR3 protein is CATSGADGGADTQYF. In DNA, the CDR3 is TGTGCCACCAGTGGAGCGGACGGCGGCGCAGATACGCAGTATTTT.

This clonotype came up a few times. The V call is TRBV20-1, the J call TRBJ1-1; D unresolved. The CDR3 loop spans 13 amino acids. Trimming pared 0 bases from V and 7 bases from J, leaving 12 bases between. Germline CDR1 and CDR2: DFQATT and SNEGSKA (reference sequence). In nucleotides, the CDR3 is TGCAGTGCTAGAGATAAGAGGGTTATTGAAGCTTTCTTT. Amino acid sequence: CSARDKRVIEAFF.

V gene TRBV20-1 combines with J gene TRBJ1-2; D perhaps matches TRBD1 (5 bases). The CDR3 has 11 residues. Trimming removed 6 bases at V and 7 bases at J, with 12 bases between. CDR1 and CDR2 from the germline V gene are DFQATT and SNEGSKA (reference sequence). CDR3 DNA: TGCAGTGCGCCCGGGACGAGTGGCTACACCTTC. It specifies CSAPGTSGYTF.

This clonotype was counted many times. The genes are TRBV29-1 and TRBJ2-1; 14 nucleotides match TRBD2. Unmatched junction bases numbered 5, after V lost 5 bases and J lost 5 bases. Germline values: CDR1 SQVTM, CDR2 ANQGSEA. The CDR3 has 15 residues. The CDR3: CSVPTTSGRDNEQFF. The CDR3 DNA reads TGCAGCGTTCCCACGACTAGCGGGAGGGACAATGAGCAGTTCTTC.

This clonotype came up many times. This rearrangement joins TRBV9 to TRBJ1-2, with D unresolved. Trimming took off 4 bases at V and 7 bases at J, with 29 bases between the two ends. The CDR3 spans 18 residues. Germline CDR1 and CDR2: SGDLS and YYNGEE. CDR3 loop: CASSPTEGTVMISFGYTF. For the CDR3, the DNA is TGTGCCAGCAGCCCCACTGAGGGCACCGTAATGATCTCTTTTGGCTACACCTTC.

The V call is TRBV7-9, the J call TRBJ2-3; 8 bases are shared with TRBD2. The J segment lost 3 bases and the V segment lost 10 bases, leaving 18 bases of the junction unmatched. Germline V gene data show CDR1 as SEHNR and CDR2 as FQNEAQ (reference sequence). The CDR3 consists of 17 residues. CDR3 coding DNA: TGTGCCATCACCCTAACCATGAGCGGGAGTGATACAGATACGCAGTATTTT. The encoded protein is CAITLTMSGSDTDTQYF.

V is TRBV4-3 and J is TRBJ2-5; D is ambiguous. Germline CDR1 is LGHNA and CDR2 is YSLEER. The CDR3 has 15 residues. The V end was cut by 0 bases, the J end by 3 bases, with 11 bases between. The CDR3 coding sequence is TGCGCCAGCAGCCAAGAGTTTCGGCGGAAAGAGACCCAGTACTTC. This translates into CASSQEFRRKETQYF.

This clonotype has at least ten counts. The chain couples TRBV5-1 to TRBJ2-3, with TRBD2 matching over 9 bases. Germline V gene lookup returns CDR1 SGHRS and CDR2 YFSETQ. The CDR3 is 14 amino acids. The V gene end was trimmed by 4 bases and the J gene end by 2 bases; junction bases not matched to a gene: 2. The CDR3 sequence is CASSRTSDTDTQYF. The DNA for the CDR3 is TGCGCCAGCAGCCGGACTAGCGACACAGATACGCAGTATTTT.

There are a few counts of this clonotype. The V gene is TRBV20-1, the J gene TRBJ2-7; maybe TRBD2 (6 bases). This CDR3 is 14 amino acids long. Trimming removed 0 bases at V and 2 bases at J, with 11 bases between. Germline CDR1 reads DFQATT; CDR2 reads SNEGSKA (reference sequence). CDR3 sequence: CSARDGGKAYEQYF. CDR3 nucleotide sequence: TGCAGTGCTAGAGATGGGGGGAAGGCCTACGAGCAGTACTTC.

This clonotype appeared many times. This chain links TRBV29-1 with TRBJ2-7, with 7 bases fitting TRBD1. J lost 4 bases, V lost 4 bases, and 7 bases had no gene match. The CDR3 sequence is 13 residues long. Germline CDR1 reads SQVTM; CDR2 reads ANQGSEA. The CDR3 sequence is CSVVGQDPYEQYF. CDR3 DNA sequence: TGCAGCGTTGTTGGACAGGATCCTTACGAGCAGTACTTC.

This clonotype was seen repeatedly, ten times or more. V gene TRBV20-1 combines with J gene TRBJ2-3; D possibly corresponds to TRBD1 (6 bases). V lost 7 bases to trimming and J lost 1 base, with 15 bases between them. This CDR3 has 14 amino acids. CDR1 is DFQATT, CDR2 SNEGSKA, per germline (reference sequence). Written as DNA, the CDR3 is TGCAGTGTTCAGACCTCAGGGGGCACAGATACGCAGTATTTT. It translates to CSVQTSGGTDTQYF.

This clonotype was observed a few times. V usage is TRBV28 and J usage is TRBJ1-6; D is uncertain. The CDR3 has 15 amino acids. V was pared by 5 bases and J by 9 bases, with 17 bases between. The germline V gene has CDR1 MDHEN and CDR2 SYDVKM. The CDR3 reads CASSELDRSLSPLHF. The CDR3 coding sequence is TGTGCCAGCAGTGAGCTAGACCGGAGCCTTTCACCCCTCCACTTT.

In its sample, this clonotype was seen a few times. V is TRBV20-1 and J is TRBJ2-1; D call uncertain. Germline V gene data show CDR1 as DFQATT and CDR2 as SNEGSKA (reference sequence). The CDR3 consists of 15 residues. V lost 0 bases to trimming and J lost 3 bases, with 12 bases between them. Here the CDR3 reads CSARDVPRDYNEQFF. In DNA, the CDR3 is TGCAGTGCTAGAGATGTTCCGCGAGACTACAATGAGCAGTTCTTC.

This clonotype was seen only a few times. The V and J genes are TRBV20-1 and TRBJ2-3; D unclear. Germline V CDR1 and CDR2: DFQATT, SNEGSKA (reference sequence). The CDR3 sequence is 12 residues long. The V and J ends lost 5 bases and 10 bases respectively, with 16 bases between them. Written as DNA, the CDR3 is TGCAGTGCTCCCACGGGCTCCTCTGCGCAGTATTTT. Encoded protein: CSAPTGSSAQYF.

This clonotype was recorded a few times. This sequence joins TRBV27 and TRBJ2-3, with 8 nucleotides matching TRBD2. V was pared by 2 bases and J by 6 bases, with 4 bases of the junction left unmatched. The CDR3 length is 14 residues. Germline CDR1 and CDR2: MNHEY and SMNVEV (reference sequence). The CDR3: CASSLMTSADTQYF. The CDR3 coding sequence is TGTGCCAGCAGTTTAATGACTAGCGCTGATACGCAGTATTTT.

This clonotype has a single count. The chain combines TRBV14 with TRBJ2-3; 11 bases match TRBD2. The germline CDR1 and CDR2 sequences are SGHDN and FVKESK. The trim removed 1 base at V and 5 bases at J, leaving 5 bases unmatched. There are 16 residues in the CDR3. The CDR3 nucleotides read TGTGCCAGCAGCCAAGTTCTCCTAGCGGGAGGAGATACGCAGTATTTT. The encoded protein is CASSQVLLAGGDTQYF.

CDR3 sequence reads: CASSAAGGEMPYEQYF. For the CDR3, the DNA is TGTGCCAGCAGCGCCGCGGGAGGGGAGATGCCCTACGAGCAGTACTTC. This chain joins TRBV7-2 and TRBJ2-7; 9 positions match TRBD2. J gave up 2 bases and V 5 bases, and 10 bases lay outside the gene matches. Germline CDR1 and CDR2: SGHTA and FQGNSA. The CDR3 runs 16 residues.

This clonotype appeared many times. V is TRBV6-1 and J is TRBJ2-1; 7 positions match TRBD2. The CDR3 contains 15 residues. Germline loops: CDR1 MNHNS, CDR2 SASEGT. After removal of 6 bases from V and 0 bases from J, the junction contained 5 bases not matched to a gene. The CDR3, as DNA: TGTGCCAGCAGCAAAGCGGGGAGCTCCTACAATGAGCAGTTCTTC. Translation: CASSKAGSSYNEQFF.

This clonotype was observed a few times. The chain uses TRBV4-2 and TRBJ2-7; the D gene is possibly TRBD1 (6 bases). The CDR3 length is 16 residues. Trimming removed 4 bases at V and 3 bases at J, with 19 bases between. Germline V gives CDR1 LGHNA, CDR2 YNFKEQ. For the CDR3, the DNA is TGTGCCAGCAGCCCCGGCTTTTCGGACAGCCTCTACGAGCAGTACTTC. Encoded protein: CASSPGFSDSLYEQYF.

This clonotype was seen a few times. J is TRBJ1-5 and V is TRBV3-1; no clear D. The CDR3 spans 15 residues. The ends were cut back, 6 bases at V and 0 bases at J, with 12 bases in the middle. The germline V gene has CDR1 LGHDT and CDR2 YNNKEL (reference sequence). CDR3 loop: CASSPGPYSNQPQHF. As DNA, the CDR3 is TGTGCCAGCAGTCCTGGTCCGTATAGCAATCAGCCCCAGCATTTT. Together with reference TRBV3-1 and TRBJ1-5, the CDR3 gives the full variable domain: DTAVSQTPKYLVTQMGNDKSIKCEQNLGHDTMYWYKQDSKKFLKIMFSYNNKELIINETVPNRFSPKSPDKAHLNLHINSLELGDSAVYFCASSPGPYSNQPQHFGDGTRLSIL.

This chain uses TRBV20-1 with TRBJ2-3; D not certain. Per germline, CDR1 DFQATT and CDR2 SNEGSKA (reference sequence). Deletions cut 1 base from V and 0 bases from J, with 17 bases between. The length of the CDR3 is 17 residues. For the CDR3, the DNA is TGCAGTGCTAGAGGCCCTATGATTGGCTCTAGCACAGATACGCAGTATTTT. It specifies CSARGPMIGSSTDTQYF.

This clonotype was detected ten times or more. The chain employs TRBV4-2 and TRBJ2-7; D remains ambiguous. V lost 1 base to trimming and J lost 5 bases, with 12 bases between them. Germline assignment: CDR1 LGHNA and CDR2 YNFKEQ. The CDR3 has 14 residues. The CDR3 DNA reads TGTGCCAGCAGCCAAGCGACACTACAGAACGAGCAGTACTTC. As protein: CASSQATLQNEQYF.

This rearrangement joins TRBV11-3 to TRBJ2-2; D possibly corresponds to TRBD1 (6 bases). With 5 bases removed from V and 0 bases from J, the gap between germline ends came to 7 bases. Germline assignment: CDR1 SGHNT and CDR2 YENEEA. The CDR3 has 14 residues. The CDR3 coding sequence is TGTGCCAGCAGCCGGACAGCGAACACCGGGGAGCTGTTTTTT. Amino acids: CASSRTANTGELFF.

This chain joins TRBV20-1 and TRBJ1-3; no firm D call. V shed 3 bases and J shed 6 bases, with 6 bases lying between them. This CDR3 comprises 11 residues. CDR1 is DFQATT and CDR2 is SNEGSKA in the germline V gene (reference sequence). CDR3 DNA: TGCAGTGCTAGTTACCCAAACACCATATATTTT. This sequence encodes CSASYPNTIYF.

This clonotype was counted only a few times. The chain couples TRBV11-2 to TRBJ2-1; 10 bases line up with TRBD2. CDR1 SGHAT and CDR2 FQNNGV come from the germline V gene. Trimming took 2 bases from V and 0 from J; bases not matched to a gene: 10. This CDR3 comprises 19 residues. CDR3 in amino acids: CASSLLAGVSIGSYNEQFF. The CDR3 DNA follows: TGTGCCAGCAGCTTACTAGCGGGAGTATCAATAGGCTCCTACAATGAGCAGTTCTTC.

This clonotype appeared many times. CDR3 coding DNA: TGTGCCAGCAGGACAGGGGGCGTTTCACAGTTCTTC. Translated: CASRTGGVSQFF. The chain uses TRBV6-2 or TRBV6-3 and TRBJ2-1; 10 positions agree with TRBD1. J gave up 13 bases and V 6 bases, and 6 bases lay outside the gene matches. Germline CDR1 reads MNHEY; CDR2 reads SVGEGT. CDR3 length: 12 residues.